This passage covers 3 T cell receptor beta chains from one sample sequenced in a study of regulatory T cells in long-lasting Graves disease. Time point denoted: persistent/refractory GD, antithyroid drugs over 5 years with positive TRAb. From RNA extracted from PBMCs, the TCR library was made. With iRepertoire HTBI primers and Arm-PCR of CDR3 regions, TCR beta libraries were built. TCRdb used MiXCR to reprocess the multiplex PCR reads, holding one entry per CDR3 protein. The repertoire holds about 310,000 distinct CDR3 sequences, with roughly 21% as singletons. The sequencing used peripheral blood mononuclear cells (PBMCs), collected when the disease was refractory, from a patient treated with antithyroid drugs. These TCRs come from a female donor with Graves disease.

This chain connects TRBV6-7 to TRBJ1-5, with 8 bases aligning to TRBD1. TRBV6-7 is filed as an ORF, its function uncertain. The V segment lost 6 bases and the J segment 5 bases; nucleotides outside the gene matches: 6. The CDR3 spans 14 residues. The CDR3 loop reads CASSKDRDHQPQHF. For the CDR3, the DNA is TGTGCCAGCAGCAAGGACAGGGACCATCAGCCCCAGCATTTT.

V and J are TRBV29-1 and TRBJ2-7, with 9 nucleotides matching TRBD1. The CDR3 extends over 14 amino acids. Per germline, CDR1 SQVTM and CDR2 ANQGSEA. Germline trimming cut 4 bases from V and 1 base from J; bases unmatched to any gene: 5. The CDR3 protein is CSVAWTGASYEQYF. CDR3 nucleotide sequence: TGCAGCGTTGCCTGGACAGGGGCTTCCTACGAGCAGTACTTC.

This clonotype was observed a few times. V is TRBV19 and J is TRBJ2-1; weak D call: TRBD2 (5 bases). Trimming shortened V by 9 bases and J by 0 bases, and 15 bases separated the two germline ends. This CDR3 contains 15 residues. CDR1 and CDR2 (germline): LNHDA, SQIVND (reference sequence). CDR3 region: CASNDGVSSYNEQFF. CDR3 nucleotides: TGTGCCAGCAACGACGGGGTTTCCTCCTACAATGAGCAGTTCTTC. Full variable domain (rest looked up from reference TRBV19 and TRBJ2-1): DGGITQSPKYLFRKEGQNVTLSCEQNLNHDAMYWYRQDPGQGLRLIYYSQIVNDFQKGDIAEGYSVSREKKESFPLTVTSAQKNPTAFYLCASNDGVSSYNEQFFGPGTRLTVL.